This is a list of T cell receptor beta chains from one sample in a study of T cell responses to AZD1222 COVID-19 vaccine. Using immunoSEQ multiplex PCR, the repertoire was profiled, and TCRdb retains in-frame clones only, with some absent. Seen here are 95,000 to 150,000 clones, less than 95% observed once, and the top ten hold roughly 4.4%. Sequencing was performed on peripheral blood, taken on day 0 of MenACWY control vaccination. The receptors were gathered from an adult in good health. Each CDR3 is given with its conserved first and last residue. Fields, in order: D gene, V gene, J gene, CDR3 length, clone size, CDR3 protein, CDR3 DNA. The D gene is left open where the match is weak. Size values are once, few and many counts, or a class for expanded clones, and some rows have none.

d_gene: -; v_gene: TRBV28; j_gene: TRBJ1-2; len: 16; abundance: once; CDR3aa: CASSSPIRHRDDGYTF; CDR3nt: TGTGCCAGCAGTTCCCCGATCCGCCACAGGGATGATGGCTACACCTTC
d_gene: -; v_gene: TRBV3-1/TRBV3-2; j_gene: TRBJ1-2; len: 14; abundance: -; CDR3aa: CASSHLSGDYGYTF; CDR3nt: TGTGCCAGCAGCCATTTATCAGGGGACTATGGCTACACCTTC
d_gene: -; v_gene: TRBV9; j_gene: TRBJ1-6; len: 17; abundance: -; CDR3aa: CASSGEGTIRPNSPLHF; CDR3nt: TGTGCCAGCAGCGGTGAAGGAACGATTCGGCCTAATTCACCCCTCCACTTT
d_gene: -; v_gene: TRBV5-1; j_gene: TRBJ2-7; len: 14; abundance: -; CDR3aa: CASSLEGGLYEQYF; CDR3nt: TGCGCCAGCAGCTTGGAGGGTGGTCTCTACGAGCAGTACTTC
d_gene: TRBD1; v_gene: TRBV6-6; j_gene: TRBJ1-2; len: 16; abundance: -; CDR3aa: CASSYSWDRAVYGYTF; CDR3nt: TGTGCCAGCAGTTACTCGTGGGACAGGGCTGTCTATGGCTACACCTTC
d_gene: -; v_gene: TRBV28; j_gene: TRBJ1-2; len: 14; abundance: -; CDR3aa: CASQIQVPAYGYTF; CDR3nt: TGTGCCAGTCAGATACAGGTCCCCGCTTATGGCTACACCTTC
d_gene: TRBD1; v_gene: TRBV18; j_gene: TRBJ2-5; len: 14; abundance: once; CDR3aa: CASSLRDSQETQYF; CDR3nt: TGTGCCAGCTCACTACGGGACAGTCAAGAGACCCAGTACTTC
d_gene: TRBD2; v_gene: TRBV6-1; j_gene: TRBJ2-7; len: 14; abundance: -; CDR3aa: CASSDQRDVLEQYF; CDR3nt: TGTGCCAGCAGTGACCAGCGGGACGTCTTGGAGCAGTACTTC
d_gene: -; v_gene: TRBV4-3; j_gene: TRBJ2-1; len: 16; abundance: -; CDR3aa: CASSQDWFRQADEQFF; CDR3nt: TGCGCCAGCAGCCAAGATTGGTTCCGTCAGGCGGATGAGCAGTTCTTC
d_gene: -; v_gene: TRBV2; j_gene: TRBJ1-6; len: 13; abundance: -; CDR3aa: CASSVESHSPLHF; CDR3nt: TGTGCCAGCAGTGTTGAGAGTCATTCACCCCTCCACTTT
d_gene: -; v_gene: TRBV3-1/TRBV3-2; j_gene: TRBJ2-5; len: 15; abundance: -; CDR3aa: CASSHRREVRETQYF; CDR3nt: TGTGCCAGCAGCCATCGCAGGGAAGTACGAGAGACCCAGTACTTC
d_gene: -; v_gene: TRBV11-1; j_gene: TRBJ2-2; len: 14; abundance: -; CDR3aa: CASRRRSNTGELFF; CDR3nt: TGTGCCAGCAGGCGCCGATCGAACACCGGGGAGCTGTTTTTT
d_gene: -; v_gene: TRBV14; j_gene: TRBJ2-1; len: 15; abundance: -; CDR3aa: CASSQVDHPGDEQFF; CDR3nt: TGTGCCAGCAGCCAAGTGGACCACCCCGGGGATGAGCAGTTCTTC
d_gene: -; v_gene: TRBV2; j_gene: TRBJ2-5; len: 14; abundance: -; CDR3aa: CASSWQSPEETQYF; CDR3nt: TGTGCCAGCAGCTGGCAGTCCCCCGAGGAGACCCAGTACTTC
d_gene: TRBD2; v_gene: TRBV6-1; j_gene: TRBJ2-1; len: 17; abundance: once; CDR3aa: CASSGTSGGPEFDEQFF; CDR3nt: TGTGCCAGCAGTGGGACTAGCGGGGGGCCCGAGTTCGATGAGCAGTTCTTC
d_gene: -; v_gene: TRBV11-1; j_gene: TRBJ1-1; len: 15; abundance: few; CDR3aa: CASSLAETLNTEAFF; CDR3nt: TGTGCCAGCAGCTTAGCGGAAACTCTGAACACTGAAGCTTTCTTT
d_gene: TRBD1; v_gene: TRBV18; j_gene: TRBJ1-5; len: 17; abundance: once; CDR3aa: CAGSIGGTGGNSQPQHF; CDR3nt: TGTGCCGGCTCGATCGGCGGGACAGGGGGAAACAGTCAGCCCCAGCATTTT
d_gene: -; v_gene: TRBV4-1; j_gene: TRBJ2-7; len: 16; abundance: -; CDR3aa: CASSQATGTLSYEQYF; CDR3nt: TGCGCCAGCAGCCAAGCAACCGGGACACTTTCCTACGAGCAGTACTTC
d_gene: -; v_gene: TRBV5-1; j_gene: TRBJ2-5; len: 13; abundance: -; CDR3aa: CASKAGKQETQYF; CDR3nt: TGCGCCAGCAAGGCAGGAAAACAAGAGACCCAGTACTTC
d_gene: -; v_gene: TRBV5-4; j_gene: TRBJ2-7; len: 12; abundance: -; CDR3aa: CASSFRGSEQYF; CDR3nt: TGTGCCAGCAGCTTTCGGGGAAGCGAGCAGTACTTC
d_gene: TRBD2; v_gene: TRBV7-8; j_gene: TRBJ2-3; len: 18; abundance: -; CDR3aa: CASSSLSGGAWGTDTQYF; CDR3nt: TGTGCCAGCAGCTCCCTTAGCGGGGGGGCTTGGGGCACAGATACGCAGTATTTT
d_gene: -; v_gene: TRBV18; j_gene: TRBJ2-1; len: 15; abundance: -; CDR3aa: CASSPPRGEYNEQFF; CDR3nt: TGTGCCAGCTCACCACCGAGGGGGGAATACAATGAGCAGTTCTTC
d_gene: -; v_gene: TRBV27; j_gene: TRBJ2-2; len: 15; abundance: -; CDR3aa: CASSLIPGVTGELFF; CDR3nt: TGTGCCAGCAGCCTTATCCCAGGGGTCACCGGGGAGCTGTTTTTT
d_gene: -; v_gene: TRBV10-2; j_gene: TRBJ1-4; len: 14; abundance: -; CDR3aa: CASRGDAVNEKLFF; CDR3nt: TGCGCCAGCAGAGGGGACGCCGTTAATGAAAAACTGTTTTTT
d_gene: TRBD2; v_gene: TRBV3-1/TRBV3-2; j_gene: TRBJ2-1; len: 18; abundance: -; CDR3aa: CASSQGDMRGGFYNEQFF; CDR3nt: TGTGCCAGCAGCCAAGGGGATATGCGGGGGGGATTTTACAATGAGCAGTTCTTC
d_gene: -; v_gene: TRBV27; j_gene: TRBJ1-4; len: 12; abundance: -; CDR3aa: CASSLNGEKLFF; CDR3nt: TGTGCCAGCAGTTTAAACGGGGAAAAACTGTTTTTT
d_gene: TRBD2; v_gene: TRBV28; j_gene: TRBJ2-5; len: 16; abundance: -; CDR3aa: CASSPMTSGYQETQYF; CDR3nt: TGTGCCAGCAGTCCCATGACTAGCGGGTACCAAGAGACCCAGTACTTC
d_gene: -; v_gene: TRBV6-4; j_gene: TRBJ1-3; len: 12; abundance: -; CDR3aa: CASNTGGNTIYF; CDR3nt: TGTGCCAGCAACACGGGCGGAAACACCATATATTTT
d_gene: -; v_gene: TRBV9; j_gene: TRBJ2-3; len: 12; abundance: -; CDR3aa: CASRLITDTQYF; CDR3nt: TGTGCCAGCAGGCTTATAACAGATACGCAGTATTTT